This entry concerns a single T cell receptor (beta chain). This sample stems from a study of blood T cell repertoires in COVID-19. In the study overall: From the United States, Italy and Spain came samples of acute and convalescent COVID-19. T cells, B-cell-depleted T cells, or PBMCs provided the cDNA or gDNA that served as material.

The ends were cut back, 3 bases at V and 10 bases at J, with 14 bases in the middle. CDR3 length: 14 residues. How the authors handled the data: Scientists estimated how many nucleated cells there were by amplifying reference gene primers. Generated by immunoSEQ multiplex PCR, the TCRdb table keeps only in-frame clones and is missing some. V and J calls and clone size are as listed in that table; D and trimming were resolved from the DNA. The sample has hundreds of thousands of clones; 65% to 90% are singletons. The TCR was taken from a human donor in a cohort sampled during active COVID-19. Material: peripheral blood. The genes are TRBV5-3 and TRBJ1-6; TRBD1 might be the D (5 bases). TRBV5-3 is marked as an open reading frame, function uncertain. In nucleotides, the CDR3 is TGTGCCAGAAGCTGGGGGGTCGGGGGATCACCCCTCCACTTT. Amino acid sequence: CARSWGVGGSPLHF.